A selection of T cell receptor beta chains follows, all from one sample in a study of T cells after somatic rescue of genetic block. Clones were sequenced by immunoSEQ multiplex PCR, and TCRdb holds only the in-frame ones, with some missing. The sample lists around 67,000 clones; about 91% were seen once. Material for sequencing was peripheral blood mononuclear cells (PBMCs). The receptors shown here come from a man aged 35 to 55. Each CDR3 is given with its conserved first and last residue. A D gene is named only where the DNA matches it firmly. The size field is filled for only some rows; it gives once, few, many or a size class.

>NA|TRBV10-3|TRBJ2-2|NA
CAIKGTGELFF
TGTGCCATCAAGGGCACCGGGGAGCTGTTTTTT
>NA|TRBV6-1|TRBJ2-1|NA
CASSEARWRGSYNEQFF
TGTGCCAGCAGTGAAGCGCGTTGGAGGGGCTCCTACAATGAGCAGTTCTTC
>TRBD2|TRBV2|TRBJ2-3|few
CASTGAGGRTDTQYF
TGTGCCAGCACGGGAGCGGGGGGCCGCACAGATACGCAGTATTTT
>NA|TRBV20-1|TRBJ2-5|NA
CSAPGWETQYF
TGCAGTGCCCCGGGGTGGGAGACCCAGTACTTC
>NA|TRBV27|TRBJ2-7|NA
CASSLQGARPPEQYF
TGTGCCAGCAGTTTACAGGGTGCTCGGCCACCCGAGCAGTACTTC
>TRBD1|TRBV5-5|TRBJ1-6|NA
CASSLGGGGGLSSYNSPLHF
TGTGCCAGCAGCTTGGGCGGAGGAGGGGGCCTTAGCTCCTATAATTCACCCCTCCACTTT
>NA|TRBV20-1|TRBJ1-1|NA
CSATRDSEAFF
TGCAGTGCAACGCGGGACTCAGAAGCTTTCTTT
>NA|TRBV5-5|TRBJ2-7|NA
CASSLVLRNTEQYF
TGTGCCAGCAGCTTGGTTCTAAGAAATACGGAGCAGTACTTC
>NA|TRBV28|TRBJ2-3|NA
CASSFLESTDTQYF
TGTGCCAGCAGTTTCCTAGAAAGCACAGATACGCAGTATTTT
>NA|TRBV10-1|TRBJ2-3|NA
CASSEGLMSGTDTQYF
TGCGCCAGCAGTGAAGGGCTGATGTCGGGTACAGATACGCAGTATTTT
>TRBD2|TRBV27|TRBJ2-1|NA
CASSRLAGGGHEQFF
TGTGCCAGCAGTCGACTAGCGGGAGGGGGCCATGAGCAGTTCTTC
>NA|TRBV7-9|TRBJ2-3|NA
CASSRRDKGSADTQYF
TGTGCCAGCAGCCGGCGGGACAAGGGCTCTGCAGATACGCAGTATTTT
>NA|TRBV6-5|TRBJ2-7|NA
CASSYSVGGYYEQYF
TGTGCCAGCAGTTACTCAGTCGGCGGTTACTACGAGCAGTACTTC
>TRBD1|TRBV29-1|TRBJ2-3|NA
CSVEEDDRVPTDTQYF
TGCAGCGTTGAAGAGGATGACAGGGTCCCCACAGATACGCAGTATTTT
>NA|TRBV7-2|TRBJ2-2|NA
CASSRQISGYTGELFF
TGTGCCAGCAGCCGTCAGATAAGCGGATACACCGGGGAGCTGTTTTTT
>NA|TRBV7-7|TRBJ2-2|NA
CASSLESGELFF
TGTGCCAGCAGCTTAGAATCGGGGGAGCTGTTTTTT
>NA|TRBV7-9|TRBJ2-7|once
CASSLQDNVYEQYF
TGTGCCAGCAGCTTACAGGACAACGTCTACGAGCAGTACTTC
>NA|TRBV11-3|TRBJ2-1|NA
CASSSPMLGDEQFF
TGTGCCAGCAGCTCCCCTATGTTGGGGGATGAGCAGTTCTTC
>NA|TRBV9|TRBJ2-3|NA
CASSVVDLTDTQYF
TGTGCCAGCAGCGTAGTGGACCTAACAGATACGCAGTATTTT
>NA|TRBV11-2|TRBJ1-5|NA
CASSLGPGRSNQPQHF
TGTGCCAGCAGCTTAGGACCGGGACGTAGCAATCAGCCCCAGCATTTT
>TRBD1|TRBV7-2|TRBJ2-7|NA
CASSPPGTGVYEQYF
TGTGCCAGCAGCCCACCCGGGACAGGGGTCTACGAGCAGTACTTC
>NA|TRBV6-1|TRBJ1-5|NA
CASSEINRAHQPQHF
TGTGCCAGCAGTGAAATAAACAGGGCACATCAGCCCCAGCATTTT
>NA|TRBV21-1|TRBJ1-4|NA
CASSGTFGEKLFF
TGTGCCAGCAGCGGGACATTCGGTGAAAAACTGTTTTTT
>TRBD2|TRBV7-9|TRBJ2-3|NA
CASSPGRGADTQYF
TGTGCCAGCAGCCCTGGGCGGGGGGCAGATACGCAGTATTTT
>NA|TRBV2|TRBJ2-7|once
CASAGTRSYEQYF
TGTGCCAGCGCCGGGACCCGCTCCTACGAGCAGTACTTC
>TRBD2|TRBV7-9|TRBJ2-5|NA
CASTTSGGRETQYF
TGTGCCAGCACAACTAGCGGGGGGAGAGAGACCCAGTACTTC
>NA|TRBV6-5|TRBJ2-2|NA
CASARDSSGELFF
TGTGCCAGCGCCCGGGATAGTTCCGGGGAGCTGTTTTTT
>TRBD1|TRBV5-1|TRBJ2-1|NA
CASSKWTGGSYNEQFF
TGCGCCAGCAGCAAGTGGACAGGGGGGTCCTACAATGAGCAGTTCTTC
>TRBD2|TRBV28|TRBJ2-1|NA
CASRGSGGRRFF
TGTGCCAGCAGGGGATCTGGCGGGAGGCGGTTCTTC
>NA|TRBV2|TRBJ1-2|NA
CASSDSPNYGYTF
TGTGCCAGCAGTGACAGCCCTAACTATGGCTACACCTTC
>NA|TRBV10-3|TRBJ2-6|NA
CAISESQGSGANVLTF
TGTGCCATCAGTGAGTCCCAGGGGAGCGGGGCCAACGTCCTGACTTTC
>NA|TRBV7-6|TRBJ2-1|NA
CASSRRVSSYNEQFF
TGTGCCAGCTCCCGCCGGGTAAGCTCCTACAATGAGCAGTTCTTC
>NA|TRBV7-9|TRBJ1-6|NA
CASSALLRLNRLSPLHF
TGTGCCAGCAGCGCCCTCCTCCGTTTGAACAGACTTTCACCCCTCCACTTT